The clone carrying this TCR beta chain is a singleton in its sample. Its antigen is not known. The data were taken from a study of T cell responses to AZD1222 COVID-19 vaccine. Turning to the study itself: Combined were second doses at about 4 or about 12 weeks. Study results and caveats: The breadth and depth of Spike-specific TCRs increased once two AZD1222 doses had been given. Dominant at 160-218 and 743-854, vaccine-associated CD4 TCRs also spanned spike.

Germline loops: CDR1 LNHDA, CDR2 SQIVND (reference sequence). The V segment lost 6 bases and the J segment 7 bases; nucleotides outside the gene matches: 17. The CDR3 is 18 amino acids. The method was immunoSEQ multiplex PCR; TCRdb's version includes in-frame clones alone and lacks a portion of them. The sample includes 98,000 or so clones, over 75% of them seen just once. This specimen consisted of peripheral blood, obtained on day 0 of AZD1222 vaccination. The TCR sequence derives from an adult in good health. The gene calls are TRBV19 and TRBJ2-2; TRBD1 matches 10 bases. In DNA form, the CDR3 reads TGTGCCAGTAGGCACATCCTCGGGACAGGGGCGGATGGCGGGGAGCTGTTTTTT. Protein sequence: CASRHILGTGADGGELFF. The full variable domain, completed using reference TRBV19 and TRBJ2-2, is DGGITQSPKYLFRKEGQNVTLSCEQNLNHDAMYWYRQDPGQGLRLIYYSQIVNDFQKGDIAEGYSVSREKKESFPLTVTSAQKNPTAFYLCASRHILGTGADGGELFFGEGSRLTVL.